The TCR beta chain described here comes from a study of brain T cells in children with intractable seizures. Some clones are missing from TCRdb's copy, which holds only in-frame ones; the method was immunoSEQ multiplex PCR. This sample has some 64,000 clones, with 90% to 97% found just once. The sequenced cases were selected for having the highest brain T cell transcript signatures. Regarding this clone: Its target is not known.

Regarding the study as a whole: Absence of clones before surgery may stem from lower sequencing depth. HCMV serostatus was not known, and viral specificity came from CDR3 similarity only.

Germline CDR1 and CDR2: LNHDA and SQIVND (reference sequence). After removal of 10 bases from V and 0 bases from J, the junction contained 11 bases not matched to a gene. CDR3 length: 15 residues. This sequence was found in a boy under two years old with focal cortical dysplasia and intractable seizures. Sample: peripheral blood, taken at surgery. The chain combines TRBV19 with TRBJ2-7; TRBD2 matches at 8 bases. This CDR3 is CATAFSGVSSYEQYF. The CDR3 DNA follows: TGTGCCACCGCATTTAGCGGGGTAAGCTCCTACGAGCAGTACTTC. The whole variable domain, filled in from reference TRBV19 and TRBJ2-7, reads DGGITQSPKYLFRKEGQNVTLSCEQNLNHDAMYWYRQDPGQGLRLIYYSQIVNDFQKGDIAEGYSVSREKKESFPLTVTSAQKNPTAFYLCATAFSGVSSYEQYFGPGTRLTVT.